Described below is a single T cell receptor beta chain sequence and its context. Its matching antigen is unknown. The record originates from a study of T cell repertoires in cytomegalovirus infection. Study in general: CMV infection together with matching HLA type was indicated by public TCR beta signatures.

TCRdb called the reads again in MiXCR, with one record for every CDR3 protein. The table includes about 130,000 distinct CDR3 sequences, under 30% detected once. Germline assignment: CDR1 LNHDA and CDR2 SQIVND (reference sequence). CDR3 length: 16 residues. The V and J ends lost 3 bases and 0 bases respectively, with 12 bases between them. General study findings and limits: The response measured ex vivo was dominated by TCR beta clonotypes (HLA-C-restricted and CMV-specific). Using cumulative public TCR beta family frequency, the authors identified those who carried CMV together with the relevant HLA.

The sequence derives from a human donor in good health (CMV status not recorded). Some clones in this sample may be carry-over from other donors' samples. This chain joins TRBV19 and TRBJ2-1, with D perhaps TRBD1 or TRBD2 (6 bases each). Sequenced material: PBMCs, sequenced either directly or after in vitro stimulation (not recorded which). CDR3 sequence (DNA): TGTGCCAGTAGTATGAGGAGGGACACCTCCTACAATGAGCAGTTCTTC. Its protein is CASSMRRDTSYNEQFF. The whole variable domain, filled in from reference TRBV19 and TRBJ2-1, reads DGGITQSPKYLFRKEGQNVTLSCEQNLNHDAMYWYRQDPGQGLRLIYYSQIVNDFQKGDIAEGYSVSREKKESFPLTVTSAQKNPTAFYLCASSMRRDTSYNEQFFGPGTRLTVL.